Following are 10 T cell receptor beta chains from one sample sequenced in a study of technical replicates of blood from several donors. Only in-frame clones appear in the TCRdb table, and some are missing; sequencing was by immunoSEQ multiplex PCR. Here the sample spans about 81,000 clones, 81% being singletons. Sample: PBMCs. The receptors derive from a human donor in good health. Some clones in this sample may be carry-over from other donors' samples.

The chain links TRBV5-1 to TRBJ2-7, with 12 bases that match TRBD1. The J segment lost 6 bases and the V segment lost 2 bases, leaving 3 bases of the junction unmatched. This CDR3 has 14 residues. Germline V gene sequence: CDR1 SGHRS, CDR2 YFSETQ. CDR3: CASSFGTGGLEQYF. CDR3 nucleotide sequence: TGCGCCAGCAGCTTCGGGACAGGGGGCCTCGAGCAGTACTTC.

The chain recombines TRBV11-2 with TRBJ1-5; a weak D match, TRBD1 (5 bases). The CDR3 runs 13 residues. Trimming left V 5 bases short and J 11 bases short, with 16 bases between. Germline values: CDR1 SGHAT, CDR2 FQNNGV. The CDR3 reads CASSPGGIGAQHF. As DNA, the CDR3 is TGTGCCAGCAGCCCGGGTGGGATAGGGGCCCAGCATTTT.

The rearrangement uses TRBV5-1 and TRBJ2-5; 7 nucleotides line up with TRBD2. This CDR3 spans 14 amino acids. Per the germline V gene, CDR1 is SGHRS and CDR2 is YFSETQ. The V gene end was trimmed by 3 bases and the J gene end by 1 base; junction bases not matched to a gene: 3. The CDR3 DNA reads TGCGCCAGCAGCTGGGGGAGGGTCCAAGAGACCCAGTACTTC. It codes for CASSWGRVQETQYF.

In this sample, this clone turned up once. The chain employs TRBV7-9 and TRBJ1-4; 8 bases fit TRBD1. The trim removed 3 bases at V and 3 bases at J, leaving 9 bases unmatched. Germline CDR1 SEHNR, CDR2 FQNEAQ (reference sequence). The CDR3 contains 17 residues. The CDR3 is CASSLGDRGPSNEKLFF. CDR3 DNA: TGTGCCAGCAGCTTGGGTGACAGGGGACCATCTAATGAAAAACTGTTTTTT.

The rearrangement joins TRBV30 to TRBJ1-4; 9 positions agree with TRBD1. The V and J ends lost 5 bases and 9 bases, in that order; junction bases with no gene match: 10. CDR3 length: 14 amino acids. Germline V gene lookup returns CDR1 GTSNPN and CDR2 SVGIG (reference sequence). The CDR3 here is CAWGTGGAGQKLFF. Here the CDR3 DNA reads TGTGCCTGGGGAACAGGGGGCGCAGGTCAAAAACTGTTTTTT.

This clone was seen only once. J is TRBJ2-2 and V is TRBV2; the D gene is possibly TRBD2 (6 bases). The CDR3 covers 13 residues. Germline CDR1 is SNHLY and CDR2 is FYNNEI. The germline V and J ends were trimmed by 6 bases and 5 bases, with 10 bases remaining between them. This CDR3 reads CASRGDLTGELFF. CDR3 DNA sequence: TGTGCCAGCAGGGGGGACTTAACCGGGGAGCTGTTTTTT.

The J gene is TRBJ1-6, the V gene TRBV5-4, with a tentative D call TRBD1 (6 bases). The CDR3 has 16 residues. Germline V lookup: CDR1 SGHNT, CDR2 YYREEE (reference sequence). The V end lost 4 bases, the J end lost 7 bases, and 18 bases lay between the germline ends. The CDR3 here is CASSELQGLLNSPLHF. For the CDR3, the DNA is TGTGCCAGCAGCGAATTACAGGGCCTTCTAAATTCACCCCTCCACTTT.

J is TRBJ1-1 and V is TRBV12-5; D possibly corresponds to TRBD1 (6 bases). There are 13 residues in the CDR3. Germline CDR1 LGHNT, CDR2 FRNRAP. Trimming took off 7 bases at V and 0 bases at J, with 9 bases between the two ends. CDR3 loop: CASVGGLNTEAFF. The CDR3 DNA reads as TGTGCTAGTGTCGGGGGGCTGAACACTGAAGCTTTCTTT.

V gene TRBV29-1 combines with J gene TRBJ1-2; tentative D call: TRBD1 (6 bases). Germline V gene data show CDR1 as SQVTM and CDR2 as ANQGSEA. V lost 3 bases and J lost 6, with 11 bases in between. This CDR3 has 12 residues. This CDR3 reads CSVDRQGHGYTF. The CDR3 DNA is TGCAGCGTTGATAGGCAGGGGCATGGCTACACCTTC. Complete variable domain (other parts from reference TRBV29-1 and TRBJ1-2): SAVISQKPSRDICQRGTSLTIQCQVDSQVTMMFWYRQQPGQSLTLIATANQGSEATYESGFVIDKFPISRPNLTFSTLTVSNMSPEDSSIYLCSVDRQGHGYTFGSGTRLTVV.

This chain uses TRBV15 with TRBJ2-1; 11 nucleotides line up with TRBD2. The CDR3 is 17 amino acids. CDR1 LNHNV and CDR2 YYDKDF come from the germline V gene (reference sequence). J was trimmed by 8 bases and V by 2 bases; bases with no gene match: 11. CDR3 bases: TGTGCCACCAGCAGATCCCATAGCGGGGGGGCCGTCTATGAGCAGTTCTTC. As protein: CATSRSHSGGAVYEQFF.